A single T cell receptor beta chain is shown here with its context. Clones were sequenced by immunoSEQ multiplex PCR, and TCRdb holds only the in-frame ones, with some missing. Counted here are under 1,900,000 clones, approximately 98.5% occurring once; the ten biggest clones make up 0.36%. These data are taken from a study of shared clonotypes between healthy human individuals. Germline assignment: CDR1 SGHTS and CDR2 YDEGEE. V was pared by 0 bases and J by 9 bases, with 18 bases between. The length of the CDR3 is 15 residues. CD4+ cells were split into CD45RA+ naive and CD45RA-negative memory subsets.

Sequencing was done on a sample of naive CD4+ T cells sorted from blood. As for subset: CD45RA+ positively selected. This rearrangement joins TRBV5-8 to TRBJ1-2; no firm D call. The receptor comes from a man aged 25 to 40 in good health. CDR3 DNA sequence: TGTGCCAGCAGCTTGGGGGGTGTCATCGGGCAGAGCTACACCTTC. It yields the protein CASSLGGVIGQSYTF.